The 6 T cell receptor beta chains in this list originate from one sample, sequenced in a study of beta chain features in type 1 diabetes. These receptors lack a known antigen. Study conclusions and caveats: Shortening that was moderate but significant affected the TCRB CDR3s of Type 1 diabetes patients in all four CD4+ subsets.

The investigators reverse transcribed all of the isolated RNA, so they sequenced expressed TCRB transcripts. Generated by immunoSEQ multiplex PCR, the TCRdb table keeps only in-frame clones and is missing some. Of 300,000 to 400,000 clones in the sample, around 9% are singletons; the top ten hold approximately 1%. Sequenced sample: central memory CD4+ T cells from blood. All receptors come from a man aged 25 to 40 with type 1 diabetes.

This clone was observed a handful of times. The chain combines TRBV6-1 with TRBJ1-5, with TRBD1 matching over 7 bases. In germline, CDR1 is MNHNS, CDR2 SASEGT. This CDR3 region has 13 residues. After removal of 10 bases from V and 2 bases from J, the junction contained 5 bases not matched to a gene. The CDR3, as DNA: TGTGCCACCAGAGGACAGGGCAATCAGCCCCAGCATTTT. Its translation: CATRGQGNQPQHF.

This clone was counted ten times or more. The rearrangement uses TRBV30 and TRBJ2-5; 14 bases are shared with TRBD2. V shed 0 bases, J shed 7 bases, and the junction held 7 bases outside the gene matches. Germline lookup yields CDR1 GTSNPN and CDR2 SVGIG (reference sequence). This CDR3 is built from 16 residues. The CDR3 nucleotides read TGTGCCTGGAGTGTAGTCGGGACTAGCGGGGGAGGGACCCAGTACTTC. Protein product: CAWSVVGTSGGGTQYF.

This clone was seen more than once but under ten times. This chain connects TRBV30 to TRBJ1-1; weak D call: TRBD1 (5 bases). The CDR3 runs to 13 residues. Germline-derived CDR1 and CDR2 are GTSNPN and SVGIG (reference sequence). The V gene lost 0 bases and the J gene lost 10 bases, with 15 bases spanning the gap. This CDR3 reads CAWSVYGDRLAFF. The DNA for the CDR3 is TGTGCCTGGAGTGTATATGGGGACCGGTTAGCTTTCTTT. Full variable domain (missing parts from reference TRBV30 and TRBJ1-1): SQTIHQWPATLVQPVGSPLSLECTVEGTSNPNLYWYRQAAGRGLQLLFYSVGIGQISSEVPQNLSASRPQDRQFILSSKKLLLSDSGFYLCAWSVYGDRLAFFGQGTRLTVV.

The J gene is TRBJ2-5, the V gene TRBV7-6; no firm D call. From germline, CDR1 is SGHVS and CDR2 FNYEAQ. CDR3 length equals 14 residues. The ends were cut back, 7 bases at V and 2 bases at J, with 14 bases in the middle. The CDR3 reads CASIPRAEQETQYF. CDR3 nucleotides: TGTGCCAGCATCCCAAGGGCGGAACAAGAGACCCAGTACTTC.

This clone was detected a few times. This sequence joins TRBV5-4 and TRBJ2-2; TRBD1 aligns across 9 bases. There are 17 residues in the CDR3. Germline CDR1 is SGHNT and CDR2 is YYREEE (reference sequence). The trim removed 4 bases at V and 6 bases at J, leaving 13 bases unmatched. CDR3 nucleotide sequence: TGTGCCAGCAGCCCGACAGGGGGAGCGGGTTCAGCCGGGGAGCTGTTTTTT. The encoded protein is CASSPTGGAGSAGELFF.

The rearrangement joins TRBV2 to TRBJ2-1, with 10 nucleotides matching TRBD2. Unmatched junction bases numbered 1, after V lost 3 bases and J lost 5 bases. CDR1 is SNHLY and CDR2 is FYNNEI in the germline V gene. CDR3 length equals 14 residues. CDR3 in DNA: TGTGCCAGCAGTGAGGGACTAGCGCACAATGAGCAGTTCTTC. Protein sequence: CASSEGLAHNEQFF. The variable domain in full, with the rest retrieved from reference TRBV2 and TRBJ2-1, is EPEVTQTPSHQVTQMGQEVILRCVPISNHLYFYWYRQILGQKVEFLVSFYNNEISEKSEIFDDQFSVERPDGSNFTLKIRSTKLEDSAMYFCASSEGLAHNEQFFGPGTRLTVL.